This record covers a single TCR beta chain. The sample is drawn from a study of blood T cell repertoires in COVID-19. Produced via immunoSEQ multiplex PCR; TCRdb's table is partial and in-frame only. This sample has some 72,000 clones, with around nine tenths found just once. CDR3 length: 16 residues. Germline V gene data show CDR1 as LGHNA and CDR2 as YNFKEQ. Trimming removed 4 bases from V and 3 bases from J; junction bases left unmatched: 6. The rearrangement joins TRBV4-2 to TRBJ2-6; 7 nucleotides match TRBD1. This sequence originates from a man in his 60s with acute or convalescent COVID-19. The sequencing input was peripheral blood. CDR3 loop: CASSPQGGRGANVLTF. The CDR3, as DNA: TGTGCCAGCAGCCCTCAAGGGGGCCGTGGGGCCAACGTCCTGACTTTC.